This TCR beta chain was profiled in a study of blood T cell repertoires in COVID-19. On the study more broadly: Researchers got acute and convalescent COVID-19 samples from the United States, Italy and Spain. The analysed material was cDNA or gDNA that came from T cells, B-cell-depleted T cells, or PBMCs.

V was shortened by 4 bases and J by 1 base, with 2 bases between the two germline ends. CDR3 length: 11 residues. Germline V gene data show CDR1 as SGHDT and CDR2 as YYEEEE. The authors' processing: Estimates of nucleated cell counts were drawn from the amplification of reference gene primers. TCRdb's table, derived via immunoSEQ multiplex PCR, lists solely in-frame clones and lacks some. V and J calls and clone size are given by that table; D and trimming were obtained from the DNA. The sample includes under 95,000 clones, 80% to 90% of them seen just once. The sequenced material came from peripheral blood. The chain couples TRBV5-6 to TRBJ1-1; unclear D gene. The clonotype originates from a woman over 75 with acute or convalescent COVID-19. This CDR3 is CASSQNTEAFF. CDR3 bases: TGTGCCAGCAGCCAGAACACTGAAGCTTTCTTT.